This T cell receptor (beta chain) was sequenced during a study of cytomegalovirus exposure and HLA in healthy donors. CDR1 and CDR2 (germline): SGHKS, YYEKEE (reference sequence). The CDR3 spans 13 residues. V lost 3 bases to trimming and J lost 3 bases; unmatched junction nucleotides: 1. Study outcomes and limitations: Within an earlier analysis, most TCR beta V segments proved productive either about 90% or about 30% of the time. Reportedly, fewer N-insertions than the 666-donor mean appeared in an Asian-associated ancestry cluster in a later analysis. A further, later analysis showed that HLA-associated TCR beta chains (compared with equally common others) were more clonally expanded.

Primers: 60 Vbeta forward and 13 Jbeta reverse. Sequencing was performed with immunoSEQ multiplex PCR; in TCRdb, only in-frame clones are kept and a portion is missing. The data hold some 180,000 clones, with 76% observed a single time. This clone has only a few counts. Its matching antigen is unknown. Material for sequencing was PBMCs. This chain connects TRBV5-5 to TRBJ1-1, with 8 bases lining up with TRBD1. The clonotype originates from a man in his late teens or twenties in good health and CMV-seronegative. The CDR3 DNA reads as TGTGCCAGCAGCTCACAGGGGGACACTGAAGCTTTCTTT. Protein product: CASSSQGDTEAFF. Full variable domain (rest looked up from reference TRBV5-5 and TRBJ1-1): DAGVTQSPTHLIKTRGQQVTLRCSPISGHKSVSWYQQVLGQGPQFIFQYYEKEERGRGNFPDRFSARQFPNYSSELNVNALLLGDSALYLCASSSQGDTEAFFGQGTRLTVV.